Listed below are T cell receptor beta chains from one sample, sequenced in a study of T cells after yellow fever vaccination. TCRdb reprocessed the 5' RACE reads via MiXCR and lists one record per CDR3 protein. Altogether over 300,000 distinct CDR3 sequences are present, 3.6% being singletons, with the ten largest covering 20% to 30%. The sequencing here drew on PBMCs, taken on the day of the yellow fever booster vaccination. The receptors were gathered from a young man who received the YFV17D yellow fever vaccine. Both conserved end residues are part of each CDR3. The D gene is left open where the match is weak. Expanded clones are given a class, and other clones once, few, many or no size at all.

D	V	size	J	CDR3	DNA
-	TRBV7-6	few	TRBJ1-6	CASSAGTSNSPLHF	TGTGCCAGCAGCGCAGGGACTTCTAATTCACCCCTCCACTTT
-	TRBV4-1	many	TRBJ1-5	CASSLRQANQPQHF	TGCGCCAGCAGCCTCCGACAGGCTAATCAGCCCCAGCATTTT
-	TRBV5-4	-	TRBJ2-2	CASSLKSLQGSGELFF	TGTGCCAGCAGCTTGAAATCTTTACAGGGCAGCGGGGAGCTGTTTTTT
-	TRBV6-5	-	TRBJ2-2	CASSYDTTNTGELFF	TGTGCCAGCAGTTACGACACCACAAACACCGGGGAGCTGTTTTTT
-	TRBV19	few	TRBJ1-5	CASSAFWGRKSNQPQHF	TGTGCCAGTAGTGCATTCTGGGGCAGGAAATCCAATCAGCCCCAGCATTTT
-	TRBV7-9	many	TRBJ2-5	CASSLRSKETQYF	TGTGCCAGCAGCTTAAGATCGAAAGAGACCCAGTACTTC
-	TRBV5-8	few	TRBJ2-5	CASSPTGQQETQYF	TGTGCCAGCAGCCCAACCGGACAGCAAGAGACCCAGTACTTC
-	TRBV7-6	many	TRBJ2-2	CASSLDGSNTGELFF	TGTGCCAGCAGCTTGGACGGTTCGAACACCGGGGAGCTGTTTTTT
-	TRBV29-1	few	TRBJ2-2	CSVSGATGELFF	TGCAGCGTTTCTGGGGCTACCGGGGAGCTGTTTTTT
-	TRBV4-2	many	TRBJ2-6	CASSQDPTAPAANVLTF	TGTGCCAGCAGCCAAGACCCGACAGCCCCTGCGGCCAACGTCCTGACTTTC
-	TRBV5-1	few	TRBJ2-2	CASSLTPDVTGELFF	TGCGCCAGCAGCCTGACACCGGACGTCACCGGGGAGCTGTTTTTT
TRBD2	TRBV11-3	-	TRBJ2-1	CASSLDRTSDYNEQFF	TGTGCCAGCAGCTTAGACCGGACTAGCGACTACAATGAGCAGTTCTTC
-	TRBV5-1	many	TRBJ2-3	CASKGTDTQYF	TGCGCCAGCAAGGGCACAGATACGCAGTATTTT
TRBD2	TRBV4-2	-	TRBJ2-1	CASSQESGGVDEQFF	TGTGCCAGCAGCCAAGAGAGCGGGGGTGTTGATGAGCAGTTCTTC
-	TRBV12-3/TRBV12-4	many	TRBJ2-2	CASTFGQPNTGELFF	TGTGCCAGCACCTTCGGACAGCCGAACACCGGGGAGCTGTTTTTT
TRBD1	TRBV20-1	many	TRBJ2-1	CSASLPGQGYNEQFF	TGCAGTGCTAGCCTTCCGGGACAGGGCTACAATGAGCAGTTCTTC
TRBD1	TRBV12-3/TRBV12-4	-	TRBJ2-6	CASSSRPTGSGANVLTF	TGTGCCAGCAGTTCGCGCCCGACAGGGAGTGGGGCCAACGTCCTGACTTTC
-	TRBV18	many	TRBJ1-5	CASSYDTHQPQHF	TGTGCCAGCTCCTACGACACCCATCAGCCCCAGCATTTT
-	TRBV20-1	many	TRBJ1-5	CSARDGRENQPQHF	TGCAGTGCTAGAGATGGCAGGGAGAATCAGCCCCAGCATTTT
-	TRBV14	many	TRBJ2-3	CASSPSYRDTQYF	TGTGCCAGCAGCCCTTCGTACCGGGATACGCAGTATTTT
-	TRBV5-1	many	TRBJ1-2	CASSLAGAGSYGYTF	TGCGCCAGCAGCTTGGCCGGGGCAGGAAGCTATGGCTACACCTTC
-	TRBV7-2	many	TRBJ1-2	CASSFYSGNYGYTF	TGTGCCAGCAGCTTTTATTCAGGGAACTATGGCTACACCTTC
TRBD1	TRBV30	many	TRBJ1-2	CAWSLGQLVRRNYGYTF	TGTGCCTGGAGCTTGGGACAGCTAGTACGGCGGAACTATGGCTACACCTTC
TRBD1	TRBV7-9	many	TRBJ2-1	CASSLEPGTGIRAEQFF	TGTGCCAGCAGCTTAGAGCCCGGGACAGGGATTCGGGCTGAGCAGTTCTTC
-	TRBV19	-	TRBJ2-3	CASISRGTDTQYF	TGTGCCAGTATAAGCAGGGGCACAGATACGCAGTATTTT
-	TRBV29-1	many	TRBJ2-3	CSVGGVTDTQYF	TGCAGCGTTGGAGGGGTTACAGATACGCAGTATTTT
-	TRBV18	-	TRBJ1-2	CASSPEDANYGYTF	TGTGCCAGCTCACCCGAGGATGCTAACTATGGCTACACCTTC
-	TRBV19	many	TRBJ1-1	CASSTTWQGGEAFF	TGTGCCAGTAGTACGACCTGGCAGGGTGGTGAAGCTTTCTTT
-	TRBV7-2	many	TRBJ2-1	CASSRPPAPGQFF	TGTGCCAGCAGCCGCCCGCCCGCCCCCGGGCAGTTCTTC
-	TRBV7-2	many	TRBJ1-3	CASSQWLVGSGNTIYF	TGTGCCAGCAGCCAGTGGCTCGTAGGCTCTGGAAACACCATATATTTT
TRBD2	TRBV5-5	many	TRBJ2-3	CASTTSGGLPSTDTQYF	TGTGCCAGCACCACTAGCGGGGGTCTCCCTAGCACAGATACGCAGTATTTT
-	TRBV11-1	few	TRBJ2-7	CASSLARARSYEQYF	TGTGCCAGCAGCTTAGCCAGGGCAAGGTCCTACGAGCAGTACTTC
-	TRBV19	few	TRBJ1-5	CASTGEGHQPQHF	TGTGCCAGTACCGGCGAGGGCCATCAGCCCCAGCATTTT
TRBD1	TRBV5-1	few	TRBJ1-5	CASSLGTEKYQPQHF	TGCGCCAGCAGCCTGGGGACAGAGAAATATCAGCCCCAGCATTTT
TRBD1	TRBV7-7	-	TRBJ2-5	CASSATGGLETQYF	TGTGCTAGCAGCGCGACAGGGGGGTTAGAGACCCAGTACTTC
TRBD1	TRBV5-1	many	TRBJ1-4	CASSLEQGSNEKLFF	TGCGCCAGCAGCTTGGAACAGGGGAGTAATGAAAAACTGTTTTTT
-	TRBV7-9	few	TRBJ1-1	CASSITVNTEAFF	TGTGCCAGCAGCATTACAGTGAACACTGAAGCTTTCTTT
-	TRBV20-1	-	TRBJ2-5	CSASGVRTQYF	TGCAGTGCTAGTGGGGTCCGGACCCAGTACTTC
-	TRBV6-5	-	TRBJ2-1	CASTRPSYNEQFF	TGTGCCAGCACTCGACCCTCCTACAATGAGCAGTTCTTC
TRBD2	TRBV27	-	TRBJ2-3	CASSPSGGRTDTQYF	TGTGCCAGCAGTCCGAGCGGGGGCCGTACAGATACGCAGTATTTT
-	TRBV29-1	-	TRBJ2-6	CSVDSSGSGANVLTF	TGCAGCGTCGACAGCTCGGGGTCTGGGGCCAACGTCCTGACTTTC
-	TRBV12-3/TRBV12-4	many	TRBJ2-7	CASSNLGLDYEQYF	TGTGCCAGCAGTAACCTTGGCCTTGACTACGAGCAGTACTTC
-	TRBV5-1	many	TRBJ2-2	CASSLGQRDTGELFF	TGCGCCAGCAGCTTGGGACAGCGGGACACCGGGGAGCTGTTTTTT
-	TRBV6-6	-	TRBJ1-2	CASTQPSGVYGYTF	TGTGCCAGCACACAACCTTCGGGGGTCTATGGCTACACCTTC
TRBD2	TRBV9	many	TRBJ2-3	CASSVITSGGTDTQYF	TGTGCCAGCAGCGTAATCACTAGCGGGGGGACAGATACGCAGTATTTT
TRBD1	TRBV5-1	few	TRBJ1-2	CASSLDPTGTVNYGYTF	TGCGCCAGCAGCTTAGATCCTACCGGGACAGTGAACTATGGCTACACCTTC
TRBD2	TRBV11-2	many	TRBJ2-3	CASRTRLAGGSTDTQYF	TGTGCCAGCAGAACCCGACTAGCGGGGGGATCCACAGATACGCAGTATTTT
-	TRBV6-5	many	TRBJ1-1	CASSYSFNTEAFF	TGTGCCAGCAGTTACTCATTTAACACTGAAGCTTTCTTT
TRBD2	TRBV4-1	-	TRBJ2-5	CASSQGGAGGGSATQYF	TGCGCCAGCAGCCAAGGGGGGGCTGGCGGGGGGTCCGCGACCCAGTACTTC
-	TRBV28	few	TRBJ2-1	CASSSSKISSYNEQFF	TGTGCCAGCAGTTCCAGCAAAATAAGCTCCTACAATGAGCAGTTCTTC
-	TRBV12-3/TRBV12-4	-	TRBJ1-2	CASSLAVLGARGYTF	TGTGCCAGCAGTTTAGCGGTCCTAGGGGCTCGTGGCTACACCTTC
-	TRBV6-6	many	TRBJ2-5	CASSLGTLETQYF	TGTGCCAGCAGTTTGGGGACTCTAGAGACCCAGTACTTC
-	TRBV7-6	-	TRBJ1-6	CASSFVSPTKQGENSPLHF	TGTGCCAGCAGCTTCGTAAGCCCTACGAAACAGGGAGAGAATTCACCCCTCCACTTT
-	TRBV12-3/TRBV12-4	few	TRBJ2-5	CAVRDWETQYF	TGTGCCGTCCGGGATTGGGAGACCCAGTACTTC